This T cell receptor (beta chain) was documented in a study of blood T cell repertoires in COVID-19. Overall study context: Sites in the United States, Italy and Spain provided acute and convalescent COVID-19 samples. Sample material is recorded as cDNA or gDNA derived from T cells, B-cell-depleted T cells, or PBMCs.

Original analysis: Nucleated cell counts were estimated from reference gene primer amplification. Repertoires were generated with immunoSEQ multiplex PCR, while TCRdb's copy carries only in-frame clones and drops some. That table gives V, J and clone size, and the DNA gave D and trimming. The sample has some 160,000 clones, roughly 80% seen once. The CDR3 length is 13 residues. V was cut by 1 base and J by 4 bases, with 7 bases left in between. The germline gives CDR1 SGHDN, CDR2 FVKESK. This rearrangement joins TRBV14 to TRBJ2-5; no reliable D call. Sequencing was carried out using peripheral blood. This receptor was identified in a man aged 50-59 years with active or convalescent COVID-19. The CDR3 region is CASSQAPRETQYF. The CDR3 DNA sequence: TGTGCCAGCAGCCAAGCTCCTCGAGAGACCCAGTACTTC.